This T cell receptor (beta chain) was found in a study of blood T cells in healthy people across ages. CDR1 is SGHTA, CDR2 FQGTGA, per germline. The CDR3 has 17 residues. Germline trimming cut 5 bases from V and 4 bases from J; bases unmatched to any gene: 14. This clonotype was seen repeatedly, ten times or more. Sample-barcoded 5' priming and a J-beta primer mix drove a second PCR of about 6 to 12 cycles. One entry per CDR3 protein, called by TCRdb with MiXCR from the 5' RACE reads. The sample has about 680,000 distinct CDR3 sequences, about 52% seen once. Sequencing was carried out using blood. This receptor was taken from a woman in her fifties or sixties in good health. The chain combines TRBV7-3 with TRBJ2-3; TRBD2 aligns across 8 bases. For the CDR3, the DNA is TGTGCCAGCAGCCTCCGAACGGGGACTAGAACTGCAGATACGCAGTATTTT. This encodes CASSLRTGTRTADTQYF.